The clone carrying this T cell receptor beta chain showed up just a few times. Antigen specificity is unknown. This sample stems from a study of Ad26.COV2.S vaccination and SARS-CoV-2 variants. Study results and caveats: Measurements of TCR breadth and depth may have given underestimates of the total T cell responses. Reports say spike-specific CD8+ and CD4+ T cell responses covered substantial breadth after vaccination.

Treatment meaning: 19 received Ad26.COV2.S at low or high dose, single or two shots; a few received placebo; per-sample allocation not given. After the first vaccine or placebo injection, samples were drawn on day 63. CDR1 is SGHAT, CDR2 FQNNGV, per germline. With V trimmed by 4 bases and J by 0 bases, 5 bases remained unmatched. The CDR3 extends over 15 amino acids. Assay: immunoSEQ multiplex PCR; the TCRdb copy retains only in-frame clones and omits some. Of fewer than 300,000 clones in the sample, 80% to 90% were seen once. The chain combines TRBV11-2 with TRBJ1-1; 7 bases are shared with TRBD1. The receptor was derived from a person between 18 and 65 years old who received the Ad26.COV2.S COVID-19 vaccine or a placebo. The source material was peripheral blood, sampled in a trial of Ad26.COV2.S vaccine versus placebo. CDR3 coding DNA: TGTGCCAGCAGCTCATTGGACAGGATGAACACTGAAGCTTTCTTT. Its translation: CASSSLDRMNTEAFF. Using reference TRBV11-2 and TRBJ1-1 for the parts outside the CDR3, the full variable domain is EAGVAQSPRYKIIEKRQSVAFWCNPISGHATLYWYQQILGQGPKLLIQFQNNGVVDDSQLPKDRFSAERLKGVDSTLKIQPAKLEDSAVYLCASSSLDRMNTEAFFGQGTRLTVV.